These 2 T cell receptor beta chains came from one sample sequenced in a study of blood T cell repertoires in COVID-19. Sequencing was performed with immunoSEQ multiplex PCR; in TCRdb, only in-frame clones are kept and a portion is missing. The data contain more than 150,000 clones, 70% to 90% of them singletons. Material: peripheral blood. The source is a man between 65 and 85 years old with active or convalescent COVID-19.

The genes are TRBV7-2 and TRBJ2-5; D possibly corresponds to TRBD2 (5 bases). The V and J ends lost 0 bases and 6 bases respectively, with 8 bases between them. Germline V gene lookup returns CDR1 SGHTA and CDR2 FQGNSA. This CDR3 contains 13 residues. The DNA of the CDR3 is TGTGCCAGCAGCTTAGCAAGGACTCAGACCCAGTACTTC. It translates to CASSLARTQTQYF.

This clone is a singleton in its sample. The chain has TRBV5-8 and TRBJ2-3; 10 bases are shared with TRBD2. The ends lost 5 bases at V and 5 bases at J; junction bases unmatched: 8. Germline loops: CDR1 SGHTS, CDR2 YDEGEE. The CDR3 length is 15 residues. Written as DNA, the CDR3 is TGTGCCAGCAGTCTAGCGGGGGCCTTCGGAGATACGCAGTATTTT. It encodes CASSLAGAFGDTQYF.